The 3 T cell receptor beta chains below all came from one sample that was sequenced in a study of T cells after yellow fever vaccination. MiXCR, applied by TCRdb to the 5' RACE reads, yields one record per CDR3 protein. The data show around 70,000 distinct CDR3 sequences, about 6.6% seen once. The material was CD8+ T cells sorted from PBMCs, obtained 4 to 6 days after the first yellow fever vaccination. The receptors here all came from a man in his late teens or twenties who received the YFV17D yellow fever vaccine.

This clonotype was seen at least ten times. J is TRBJ2-7 and V is TRBV5-1; 8 positions agree with TRBD2. This CDR3 is 17 amino acids long. CDR1 is SGHRS, CDR2 YFSETQ, per germline. V shed 0 bases and J 0 bases; nucleotides not matched to a gene: 8. The CDR3 DNA reads TGCGCCAGCAGCTTGGGTAGCGGGGACTTTAGCTCCTACGAGCAGTACGTC. As protein: CASSLGSGDFSSYEQYV.

This sequence joins TRBV5-4 and TRBJ2-1; D remains unclear. Germline loops: CDR1 SGHNT, CDR2 YYREEE (reference sequence). The CDR3 has 13 residues. V gave up 3 bases and J gave up 6 bases, with 10 bases separating them. Here the CDR3 reads CASSWATSNEQFF. The DNA for the CDR3 is TGTGCCAGCAGCTGGGCTACCAGCAATGAGCAGTTCTTC. Full variable domain (outside the CDR3, taken from reference TRBV5-4 and TRBJ2-1): ETGVTQSPTHLIKTRGQQVTLRCSSQSGHNTVSWYQQALGQGPQFIFQYYREEENGRGNFPPRFSGLQFPNYSSELNVNALELDDSALYLCASSWATSNEQFFGPGTRLTVL.

This clonotype has at least ten counts. The genes are TRBV7-3 and TRBJ2-1, with D unclear. Germline V CDR1 and CDR2: SGHTA, FQGTGA. The CDR3 is 13 amino acids. The V and J ends lost 5 bases and 4 bases respectively, with 9 bases between them. CDR3 coding DNA: TGTGCCAGCAGCCTCGAGGAGTACAATGAGCAGTTCTTC. Translation: CASSLEEYNEQFF.